This T cell receptor beta chain was retrieved from a study of T cells after yellow fever vaccination. For the study at large: Some fractions had low cell numbers, and these were prepared with SMART-Seq v4 Ultra Low Input.

V was shortened by 7 bases and J by 7 bases, with 17 bases between the two germline ends. From germline, CDR1 is SQVTM and CDR2 ANQGSEA. This CDR3 comprises 13 residues. MiXCR, applied by TCRdb to the 5' RACE reads, yields one record per CDR3 protein. The sample records roughly 300,000 distinct CDR3 sequences, approximately 7% being singletons. This clonotype was recorded a few times. The specimen comprised PBMCs, sampled roughly 46 days after the first yellow fever vaccination. The TCR sequence derives from a young man who received the YFV17D yellow fever vaccine. The J gene is TRBJ2-1, the V gene TRBV29-1; the D gene is possibly TRBD2 (7 bases). The CDR3 sequence: CSEGGGVWNEQFF. The CDR3, as DNA: TGCAGCGAAGGGGGAGGGGTGTGGAATGAGCAGTTCTTC.